Listed below are T cell receptor beta chains from one sample, sequenced in a study of T cell changes during pregnancy in multiple sclerosis. Sequencing used immunoSEQ multiplex PCR; TCRdb keeps in-frame clones, though not all of them. Here the sample spans about 67,000 clones, roughly 92% being singletons. Sequencing used peripheral blood, obtained in the second trimester of pregnancy. The source is a female donor with multiple sclerosis, enrolled in a pregnancy study. Each CDR3 is given with its conserved first and last residue. A D gene is named only where the DNA matches it firmly. Clone sizes are given selectively: once, few, many, or a class where the clone is expanded.

J | size | D | V | CDR3 | DNA
TRBJ1-1 | - | - | TRBV6-1 | CATVPVEAFF | TGTGCCACCGTACCGGTGGAAGCTTTCTTT
TRBJ2-7 | - | TRBD2 | TRBV12-5 | CASGEAGVYEQYF | TGTGCTAGTGGCGAGGCGGGGGTTTACGAGCAGTACTTC
TRBJ1-2 | - | - | TRBV25-1 | CASRPIGDIYGYTF | TGTGCCAGCAGACCCATAGGGGATATCTATGGCTACACCTTC
TRBJ2-7 | - | TRBD2 | TRBV5-1 | CASSWTSGRSYEQYF | TGCGCCAGCAGCTGGACTAGCGGGAGGAGTTACGAGCAGTACTTC
TRBJ2-5 | - | - | TRBV4-1 | CASSQVGTYQETQYF | TGCGCCAGCAGCCAAGTGGGGACATATCAAGAGACCCAGTACTTC
TRBJ1-2 | once | - | TRBV10-3 | CAISGTESYGYTF | TGTGCCATCAGTGGGACAGAGAGCTATGGCTACACCTTC
TRBJ2-1 | - | - | TRBV5-6 | CASSSGVNEQFF | TGTGCCAGCAGTTCTGGAGTAAATGAGCAGTTCTTC
TRBJ2-4 | - | TRBD1 | TRBV2 | CASSNNRGRGENIQYF | TGTGCCAGCAGTAATAACAGGGGGCGCGGGGAGAACATTCAGTACTTC
TRBJ2-7 | - | - | TRBV6-1 | CASNGWLETYEQYF | TGTGCCAGCAATGGGTGGCTAGAGACCTACGAGCAGTACTTC
TRBJ1-1 | - | - | TRBV5-1 | CASSSPQWPEAFF | TGCGCCAGCAGCTCCCCCCAGTGGCCTGAAGCTTTCTTT
TRBJ1-2 | - | TRBD1 | TRBV27 | CASSLYPPGQGYGYTF | TGTGCCAGCAGTTTATATCCACCGGGACAGGGTTATGGCTACACCTTC
TRBJ2-3 | - | - | TRBV4-2 | CASSQVPTRDTQYF | TGTGCCAGCAGCCAAGTCCCAACGAGAGATACGCAGTATTTT
TRBJ2-5 | - | - | TRBV19 | CASSIIGGPEETQYF | TGTGCCAGTAGTATCATAGGAGGGCCCGAAGAGACCCAGTACTTC
TRBJ2-3 | - | - | TRBV10-2 | CASSESGGRELYTQYF | TGCGCCAGCAGTGAGTCGGGGGGACGGGAGCTTTATACGCAGTATTTT
TRBJ2-5 | - | TRBD2 | TRBV29-1 | CSVPGGQGKETQYF | TGCAGCGTGCCGGGGGGTCAGGGAAAAGAGACCCAGTACTTC
TRBJ2-5 | - | - | TRBV19 | CASSSQGWETQYF | TGTGCCAGTAGTAGTCAGGGCTGGGAGACCCAGTACTTC
TRBJ2-7 | - | - | TRBV11-2 | CASREQVSYEQYF | TGTGCCAGCAGGGAACAGGTTTCCTACGAGCAGTACTTC
TRBJ1-2 | - | - | TRBV20-1 | CSAWDTPRVTF | TGCAGTGCTTGGGACACGCCGAGGGTCACCTTC
TRBJ2-2 | once | - | TRBV6-6 | CASASWVTGELFF | TGTGCCAGCGCTAGTTGGGTCACCGGGGAGCTGTTTTTT
TRBJ1-1 | - | - | TRBV11-2 | CASSFGRGTEAFF | TGTGCCAGCAGCTTCGGAAGGGGGACTGAAGCTTTCTTT
TRBJ1-1 | - | TRBD1 | TRBV7-2 | CASSLDGQGGSTEAFF | TGTGCCAGCAGCTTAGACGGGCAGGGGGGAAGCACTGAAGCTTTCTTT
TRBJ1-5 | - | TRBD1 | TRBV5-5 | CASSLFDRDQPQHF | TGTGCCAGCAGCTTGTTCGACAGGGATCAGCCCCAGCATTTT
TRBJ2-7 | - | - | TRBV4-2 | CASSQDVGGTGGYEQYF | TGTGCCAGCAGCCAAGATGTGGGAGGGACAGGAGGCTACGAGCAGTACTTC
TRBJ2-2 | - | TRBD1 | TRBV30 | CAWIFRADRAVKHTGELFF | TGTGCCTGGATTTTTCGAGCCGACAGGGCAGTAAAACACACCGGGGAGCTGTTTTTT
TRBJ1-1 | - | - | TRBV13 | CASSLGGMNTEAFF | TGTGCCAGCAGCTTGGGGGGGATGAACACTGAAGCTTTCTTT
TRBJ2-3 | - | TRBD2 | TRBV5-5 | CASRQKRERTDTQYF | TGTGCCAGCAGACAGAAGCGGGAGAGGACAGATACGCAGTATTTT
TRBJ1-1 | - | - | TRBV9 | CASSPPVRNTEAFF | TGTGCCAGCAGCCCCCCGGTGAGGAACACTGAAGCTTTCTTT
TRBJ2-7 | - | - | TRBV29-1 | CSVSALSYEQYF | TGCAGCGTTAGCGCACTCTCCTACGAGCAGTACTTC
TRBJ2-1 | - | TRBD2 | TRBV6-1 | CASSDQLAGGVYNEQFF | TGTGCCAGCAGTGACCAACTAGCGGGGGGCGTCTACAATGAGCAGTTCTTC
TRBJ2-1 | - | - | TRBV9 | CASSVEGRMRDFLGNNEQFF | TGTGCCAGCAGCGTAGAGGGTAGGATGAGGGACTTCCTGGGGAACAATGAGCAGTTCTTC
TRBJ1-6 | - | - | TRBV25-1 | CASRQGQGSPLHF | TGTGCCAGCAGACAGGGTCAGGGATCACCCCTCCACTTT
TRBJ1-2 | - | - | TRBV5-5 | CASSLEGDGYTF | TGTGCCAGCAGCTTGGAAGGGGATGGCTACACCTTC